The entry below describes one T cell receptor (beta chain). Its target is not known. Method: immunoSEQ multiplex PCR; TCRdb's copy keeps in-frame clones and lacks some. Of tens of thousands of clones listed, around 85% are singletons. This specimen belongs to a study of OX40 agonist ivuxolimab in advanced cancers. Across the whole study: Ivuxolimab, an agonist antibody against OX40 (CD134), was given to patients.

The germline V gene has CDR1 MDHEN and CDR2 SYDVKM. The CDR3 spans 14 residues. The trim removed 3 bases at V and 3 bases at J, leaving 4 bases unmatched. Overall study findings and caveats: Among patients with partial responses at 0.1-3.0 mg/kg, clonal expansion was among the lowest.

This sequence joins TRBV28 and TRBJ1-1; TRBD1 matches 7 bases. Sequencing used CD4+ or CD8+ T cells sorted from blood, obtained in a trial of the OX40 agonist ivuxolimab. The source of this sequence is an adult with an advanced solid tumor such as melanoma, head and neck, liver or kidney cancer. The CDR3 coding sequence is TGTGCCAGCAGTTTCCTTGACAGGGACACTGAAGCTTTCTTT. Encoded protein: CASSFLDRDTEAFF.